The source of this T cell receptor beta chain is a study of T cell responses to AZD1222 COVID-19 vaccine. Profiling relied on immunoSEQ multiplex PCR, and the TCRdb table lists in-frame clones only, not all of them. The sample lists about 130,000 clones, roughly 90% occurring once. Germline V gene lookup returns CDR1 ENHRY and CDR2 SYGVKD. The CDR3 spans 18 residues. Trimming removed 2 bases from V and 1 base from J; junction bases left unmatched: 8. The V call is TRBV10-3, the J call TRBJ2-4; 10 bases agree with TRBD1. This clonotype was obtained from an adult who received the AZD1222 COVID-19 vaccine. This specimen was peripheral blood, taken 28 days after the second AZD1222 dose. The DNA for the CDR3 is TGTGCCATCAGTGAGCACCGACAGGGGGCGAGGGCCAAAAACATTCAGTACTTC. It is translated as CAISEHRQGARAKNIQYF.